A single sample gave rise to the 2 T cell receptor beta chains below, sequenced in a study of blood T cell repertoires in COVID-19. TCRdb's table, derived via immunoSEQ multiplex PCR, lists solely in-frame clones and lacks some. The table lists roughly 110,000 clones, approximately 80% of them singletons. Material for sequencing was peripheral blood. The origin of the receptors is a woman in her thirties or forties with acute or convalescent COVID-19.

The V gene is TRBV6-5, the J gene TRBJ1-5; the match to TRBD1 covers 7 bases. The CDR3 has 14 amino acids. CDR1 and CDR2 from the germline V gene are MNHEY and SVGAGI. Trimming at V came to 6 bases and at J to 6 bases, leaving 8 bases not matched to a gene. The DNA of the CDR3 is TGTGCCAGCAGCGCCACAGGGGTGGTTCAGCCCCAGCATTTT. Translated, it gives CASSATGVVQPQHF.

CDR3 region: CASSGRTGVLGGNTIYF. In nucleotides, the CDR3 is TGTGCCAGCAGCGGGCGGACAGGGGTCTTAGGGGGAAACACCATATATTTT. The chain carries TRBV9 and TRBJ1-3, with 9 bases lining up with TRBD1. The junction had 11 bases not matched to a gene; V was cut back by 3 bases and J by 4 bases. The CDR3 contains 17 residues. The germline gives CDR1 SGDLS, CDR2 YYNGEE.